Listed here are 14 T cell receptor beta chains from one sample, sequenced in a study of T cell responses to AZD1222 COVID-19 vaccine. Only in-frame clones appear in the TCRdb table, and some are missing; sequencing was by immunoSEQ multiplex PCR. This table has 100,000 to 150,000 clones, around nine tenths appearing once. The sample was peripheral blood, taken on day 0 of MenACWY control vaccination. These receptor sequences come from an adult in good health.

The chain recombines TRBV12-3 or TRBV12-4 with TRBJ1-1, with no clear D. The CDR3 consists of 13 residues. The germline V and J ends were trimmed by 8 bases and 0 bases, with 10 bases remaining between them. CDR3 protein: CASGESMNTEAFF. CDR3 nucleotide sequence: TGTGCCAGCGGGGAGTCCATGAACACTGAAGCTTTCTTT.

The chain employs TRBV7-2 and TRBJ1-1; D possibly corresponds to TRBD1 (6 bases). The CDR3 has 14 residues. Germline CDR1 and CDR2: SGHTA and FQGNSA. The V gene lost 6 bases and the J gene lost 0 bases, with 11 bases spanning the gap. CDR3 sequence (DNA): TGTGCCAGCAGAATAGACAGGATGAACACTGAAGCTTTCTTT. It encodes CASRIDRMNTEAFF.

V and J are TRBV12-3 or TRBV12-4 and TRBJ1-6; D is ambiguous. Trimming took 5 bases from V and 8 from J, leaving 10 bases between them. This CDR3 has 13 residues. The CDR3 is CASSGLGDSPLHF. The CDR3 DNA reads TGTGCCAGCAGTGGGCTCGGGGATTCACCCCTCCACTTT.

This clone was seen just once. V gene TRBV11-1 combines with J gene TRBJ2-3; D is ambiguous. Trimming stripped 0 bases from V and 1 base from J, with 8 bases between. Germline lookup yields CDR1 SGHAT and CDR2 FQDESV (reference sequence). There are 15 residues in the CDR3. CDR3 nucleotides: TGTGCCAGCAGCTTAGCGTTCACAGGCACAGATACGCAGTATTTT. Its translation is CASSLAFTGTDTQYF.

This clone came up a few times. The CDR3 DNA reads as TGTGCCAGCAGTGTTGGAGCCACAGATACGCAGTATTTT. Translated, it gives CASSVGATDTQYF. The chain joins TRBV6-4 to TRBJ2-3, with D hard to call. The CDR3 extends over 13 amino acids. The ends were cut back, 4 bases at V and 2 bases at J, with 7 bases in the middle. Germline CDR1 reads MRHNA; CDR2 reads SNTAGT.

The table lists this clone with a count of one. This rearrangement joins TRBV5-4 to TRBJ1-2; TRBD1 is a possible D gene (5 bases). The CDR3 sequence is 14 residues long. CDR1 is SGHNT, CDR2 YYREEE, per germline (reference sequence). The V end lost 3 bases, the J end lost 4 bases, and 13 bases lay between the germline ends. CDR3 sequence: CASSSGAGFYGYTF. CDR3 nucleotide sequence: TGTGCCAGCAGCTCCGGGGCAGGTTTCTATGGCTACACCTTC.

This chain connects TRBV10-3 to TRBJ1-2; 7 positions match TRBD1. The CDR3 loop spans 14 amino acids. The V gene's germline CDR1 is ENHRY and CDR2 SYGVKD. J was trimmed by 7 bases and V by 4 bases; bases with no gene match: 9. The CDR3 sequence is CAISVETGKAGYTF. The DNA of the CDR3 is TGTGCCATCAGTGTCGAGACAGGGAAGGCTGGCTACACCTTC.

The chain uses TRBV12-2 and TRBJ2-7; the table's D gene call, TRBD1, was not cross checked with the DNA. TRBV12-2 is described as a pseudogene. CDR3 length equals 14 residues. The CDR3, as DNA: TGTGCAAGTCGCCCGGGACAGGGATTCTACGAGCAGTACTTC. Protein product: CASRPGQGFYEQYF.

The chain carries TRBV5-5 and TRBJ2-7; TRBD1 is a possible D gene (5 bases). Trimming removed 6 bases at V and 3 bases at J, with 13 bases between. The CDR3 runs to 13 residues. Germline loops: CDR1 SGHKS, CDR2 YYEKEE (reference sequence). DNA of the CDR3: TGTGCCAGCACTAAAGGCAGGGACTACGAGCAGTACTTC. It codes for CASTKGRDYEQYF.

The V and J genes are TRBV6-5 and TRBJ2-2; 11 bases are a match to TRBD2. J gave up 5 bases and V 5 bases, and 4 bases lay outside the gene matches. Germline CDR1 reads MNHEY; CDR2 reads SVGAGI. CDR3 length: 15 residues. The DNA of the CDR3 is TGTGCCAGCAGTCCGGGACTAGCGGCTACCGGGGAGCTGTTTTTT. Encoded protein: CASSPGLAATGELFF.

In this sample, this clone turned up a few times. As DNA, the CDR3 is TGTGCCAGCAGCCGAACAGGTCGCTATGGCTACACCTTC. This gives the protein CASSRTGRYGYTF. The V and J genes are TRBV9 and TRBJ1-2; a weak D match, TRBD1 (5 bases). The V gene lost 4 bases and the J gene lost 4 bases, with 11 bases spanning the gap. Germline V gives CDR1 SGDLS, CDR2 YYNGEE. CDR3 length: 13 residues.

V gene TRBV29-1 combines with J gene TRBJ2-5, with TRBD1 matching over 12 bases. Trimming cost V 7 bases and J 5 bases; bases outside gene matches: 5. The germline CDR1 and CDR2 sequences are SQVTM and ANQGSEA. The CDR3 contains 13 residues. The CDR3 DNA sequence: TGCAGCGACGACGGGACAGGGGGCGAGACCCAGTACTTC. Its protein product is CSDDGTGGETQYF.

The V call is TRBV27, the J call TRBJ2-1, with 9 bases aligning to TRBD2. After removal of 6 bases from V and 7 bases from J, the junction contained 13 bases not matched to a gene. There are 16 residues in the CDR3. Germline V gene lookup returns CDR1 MNHEY and CDR2 SMNVEV (reference sequence). Written as DNA, the CDR3 is TGTGCCAGCAGCCACCGCTGGACTAGCGTTGGTAATGAGCAGTTCTTC. It translates to CASSHRWTSVGNEQFF.

The chain links TRBV5-1 to TRBJ2-6; 9 bases agree with TRBD1. The germline gives CDR1 SGHRS, CDR2 YFSETQ. The J segment lost 0 bases and the V segment lost 5 bases, leaving 12 bases of the junction unmatched. The CDR3 is 19 amino acids. The CDR3 DNA sequence: TGCGCCAGCAGTGATGAAGGGGGACAGGGATCCTCTGGGGCCAACGTCCTGACTTTC. Translated, it gives CASSDEGGQGSSGANVLTF.